The 2 T cell receptor beta chains given below trace back to one sample, sequenced in a study of OX40 agonist ivuxolimab in advanced cancers. The assay was immunoSEQ multiplex PCR, and TCRdb's table has in-frame clones only and misses some. This sample has 50,000 or so clones, with around 83% found just once. The specimen comprised CD4+ or CD8+ T cells sorted from blood, sampled in a trial of the OX40 agonist ivuxolimab. Receptor source: an adult with an advanced solid tumor such as melanoma, head and neck, liver or kidney cancer.

The chain recombines TRBV10-1 with TRBJ2-3, with 14 nucleotides matching TRBD2. Trimming at V came to 3 bases and at J to 3 bases, leaving 8 bases not matched to a gene. The germline CDR1 and CDR2 sequences are WNHNN and SYGVQD (reference sequence). The CDR3 runs 18 residues. CDR3 sequence: CASSEVGGTSGRTDTQYF. For the CDR3, the DNA is TGCGCCAGCAGTGAAGTTGGGGGGACTAGCGGGAGAACAGATACGCAGTATTTT.

This clone was counted at least ten times. The chain uses TRBV6-7 and TRBJ1-6; 7 bases line up with TRBD1. TRBV6-7 is assigned to the ORF class and has an uncertain function. CDR3 length: 18 amino acids. J gave up 9 bases and V 5 bases, and 19 bases lay outside the gene matches. CDR3 bases: TGTGCCAGCAGTCCCCCCGACAGGGATCTCCCCCGTAGTTCACCCCTCCACTTT. Protein sequence: CASSPPDRDLPRSSPLHF.